This T cell receptor beta chain was captured in a study of siplizumab effects on memory and regulatory T cells (dated by TCRdb to the late 2010s). Background for the entire study: The study looked at the effect of siplizumab, an anti-CD2 antibody, on alloreactive T-cell subsets in allogeneic mixed lymphocyte reactions made from human PBMCs. General findings and caveats noted by the study authors: The cumulative frequency of alloreactive sequences traceable to unstimulated CD4+ memory T cells was significantly reduced by siplizumab. A naive or memory phenotype could not be assigned to roughly 75-96% of proliferating CD4+ or CD8+ clones. Greater diversity appeared to be present in unstimulated naive T cells than in memory T cells, and a substantial contribution to the alloresponse seemed to be made by naive cells. Whether proliferating Tregs from siplizumab cultures were suppressive was not functionally confirmed. Of the alloreactive CD4+ clones that could be mapped, the Treg-derived share averaged approximately 69% with siplizumab compared with 26.9% in control reactions. Because sequences at frequencies below about 10^-5 were poorly captured, only a minor fraction of alloreactive clones could be mapped back to unstimulated subsets.

V is cut by 3 bases and J by 1 base, and the space between the germline ends is 10 bases. The germline V gene supplies CDR1 SGHRS and CDR2 YFSETQ. The CDR3 numbers 15 residues from cysteine through phenylalanine. Only the CDR3 region is kept as DNA, spanning 45 bases read in frame from base 1. With respect to this clone: What this receptor recognizes is not known. Within one base of it there is no much larger clone, and no base qualities were kept.

Sorted unstimulated T cells and proliferating T cells recovered from mixed lymphocyte reactions underwent TCRbeta CDR3 sequencing. Fresh whole blood from approximately ten HLA-typed healthy donors was used to isolate PBMCs. To map where alloreactive clones came from, CD4+ non-regulatory T cells in the unstimulated state were FACS-sorted. The protocol used for the library was the immunoSEQ multiplex PCR assay. Around 9.9 x 10^4 TCR templates per sample were assayed by the deep sequencing platform. Genomic DNA extracted from sorted T cells was used for TCRbeta CDR3 sequencing. As for the authors' bioinformatics: The R programming language was used for the clonal analysis of the TCRbeta CDR3 data. Unstimulated samples were compared with post-reaction CFSE-low samples to define alloreactive CD4+ and CD8+ clones. By matching sequences to the repertoires of sorted unstimulated Treg and non-Treg cells, each alloreactive CD4+ clone was assigned a regulatory or non-regulatory origin. The table comes from immuneACCESS by way of TCRdb, which keeps in-frame sequences with V and J called. Part of the clones is missing from these tables; in studies checked, under half for an unresolved V gene and the rest for unknown reasons. V, J and clone size are taken as reported in that table, and D and trimming were inferred from the DNA itself. This sample has around 100,000 clones in its table, and about 95% of those were observed once. 1% to 1.5% of the sample lies in the top ten.

The TCR was taken from a human donor in good health. Sequencing was done on a sample of non-Treg CD4+ T cells sorted from blood. In light of the paper, this sample's cell subset or site label describes: FACS-sorted unstimulated CD4+ non-regulatory T cells. This chain joins TRBV5-1 to TRBJ2-2; a tentative D match to TRBD2 spans 6 bases. The CDR3 reads as follows: CASSSGLLNTGELFF. Here is the DNA: TGCGCCAGCAGCTCCGGACTATTGAACACCGGGGAGCTGTTTTTT.